The entry below describes one T cell receptor (beta chain). What antigen it recognizes has not been identified. With a much larger clone just one base away, this may be a read error. The sample comes from a study of post-analysis software for immune sequencing data (dated by TCRdb to between 2014 and 2017). Background on the whole study: Relapsing-remitting, secondary progressive and progressive-relapsing multiple sclerosis were recorded as disease courses, and subtype annotation was lacking for some patients. A subset of samples was prepared in parallel using single-end sample barcoding, then pooled and co-amplified after Illumina adapter ligation. The patient repertoires were compared against about a dozen previously published healthy control repertoires obtained from donors aged roughly 6 to 28 years. Broad study findings and their caveats: Multiple sclerosis patients had significantly lower normalized Chao1 diversity than controls, a result that suggests substantial peripheral T-cell clonal expansion. Patients showed significantly higher frequencies than controls for about five TRBV segments, among them TRBV5-6, TRBV5-1 and TRBV20-1. Direct clustering with F measure showed strong co-clustering of samples prepared in the same batch, prompting a batch-effect correction. The control group was slightly older than the multiple sclerosis patient group.

To demonstrate the VDJtools post-analysis software, the study profiled TCR beta repertoires from the peripheral blood of around 13 young patients with multiple sclerosis. The patients with multiple sclerosis were children and adolescents between roughly 6 and 15 years of age. According to the germline V gene, CDR1 reads MGHRA and CDR2 reads YSYEKL. From its cysteine to its phenylalanine, the CDR3 spans 15 amino acids. Of the read, only the CDR3 DNA is kept; its 45 bases are in frame from base 1. V loses 1 base of germline sequence and J loses 0 bases, and the interval between the two ends is 10 bases. Library generation was performed with PCR. Sequencing took place on an Illumina HiSeq 2500. Unique molecular identifiers were incorporated into TCR beta cDNA libraries to reduce PCR and sequencing biases. Roughly 500,000 cDNA molecules were obtained for every 1 to 10 million input T cells, so each molecule roughly corresponded to one T cell. The patient libraries were prepared and sequenced using the same protocol as the earlier healthy control dataset. Within a given batch, samples were prepared together, multiplexed and sequenced on the same HiSeq lane. The study's own analysis went as follows. Raw barcoded reads were processed with MIGEC, discarding single-read molecular identifier groups before consensus assembly and CDR3 extraction. Clonotype tables were post-analysed with VDJtools, normalizing diversity by down-sampling all datasets to the smallest sample size. To correct batch-related cross-sample contamination, repertoire overlap clustering matched CDR3 amino acid sequences but not nucleotide sequences. TCRdb reanalyzed the raw reads on its own, using fastp at Q25 for trimming and MiXCR for clone calling, and kept in-frame beta chains. Each entry merges the rows of one CDR3 protein and shows their most common DNA and genes. Here the V and J calls rest on TCRdb's processing, not on the authors' analysis. For this sample there are 150,000 to 200,000 distinct CDR3 sequences; around 28% appear just once. The ten biggest clones cover less than 1.6% of the sample.

The sequenced sample was blood. The rearrangement joined TRBV4-1 to TRBJ2-7; TRBD2 might be the D gene, on 6 matching bases. The receptor comes from a girl aged 10 to 17 with multiple sclerosis. The DNA sequence is as follows: TGCGCCAGCAGCCAAGCGGGGGATAGCTCCTACGAGCAGTACTTC. Translated, this is CASSQAGDSSYEQYF.